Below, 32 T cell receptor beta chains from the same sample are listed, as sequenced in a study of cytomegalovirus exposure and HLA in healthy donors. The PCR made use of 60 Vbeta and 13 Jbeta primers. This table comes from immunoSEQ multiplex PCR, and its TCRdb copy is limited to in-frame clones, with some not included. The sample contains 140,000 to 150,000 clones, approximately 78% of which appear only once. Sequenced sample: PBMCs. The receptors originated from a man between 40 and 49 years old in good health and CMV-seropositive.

The CDR3 DNA reads as TGTGCCAGCAGTTCCCAGACAGGGTTCGGCACTGAAGCTTTCTTT. Translating it yields CASSSQTGFGTEAFF. The rearrangement uses TRBV27 and TRBJ1-1; 7 bases are a match to TRBD1. Germline values: CDR1 MNHEY, CDR2 SMNVEV (reference sequence). CDR3 length equals 15 residues. V trimming: 4 bases; J trimming: 4 bases; junction bases outside the gene matches: 9.

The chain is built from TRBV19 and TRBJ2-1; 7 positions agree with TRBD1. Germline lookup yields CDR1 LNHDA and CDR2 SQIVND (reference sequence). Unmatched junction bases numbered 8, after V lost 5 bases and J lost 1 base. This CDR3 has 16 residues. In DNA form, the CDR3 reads TGTGCCAGTAGTGATGGACAGGCTCTATCCTACAATGAGCAGTTCTTC. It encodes CASSDGQALSYNEQFF.

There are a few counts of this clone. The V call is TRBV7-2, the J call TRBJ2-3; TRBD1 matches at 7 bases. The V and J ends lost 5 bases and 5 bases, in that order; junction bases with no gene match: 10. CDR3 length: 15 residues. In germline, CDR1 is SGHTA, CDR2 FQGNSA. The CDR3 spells CASSNRQGSGDTQYF. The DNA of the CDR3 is TGTGCCAGCAGCAATCGACAGGGATCGGGAGATACGCAGTATTTT.

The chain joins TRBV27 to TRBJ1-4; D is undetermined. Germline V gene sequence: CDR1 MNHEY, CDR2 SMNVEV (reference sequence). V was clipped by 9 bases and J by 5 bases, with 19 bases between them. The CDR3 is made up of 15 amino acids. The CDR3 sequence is CASLTWEGGNEKLFF. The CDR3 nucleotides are TGTGCCAGTTTAACCTGGGAGGGAGGAAATGAAAAACTGTTTTTT.

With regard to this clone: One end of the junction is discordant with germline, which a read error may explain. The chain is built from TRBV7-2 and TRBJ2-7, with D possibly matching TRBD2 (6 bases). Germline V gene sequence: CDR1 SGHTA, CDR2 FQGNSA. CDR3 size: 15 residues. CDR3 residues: CASSLASRSSYEQYF. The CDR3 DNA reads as TGTGCCAGCAGCCTAGCGTCAAGGAGCTCCTACGAGCAGTACTTC.

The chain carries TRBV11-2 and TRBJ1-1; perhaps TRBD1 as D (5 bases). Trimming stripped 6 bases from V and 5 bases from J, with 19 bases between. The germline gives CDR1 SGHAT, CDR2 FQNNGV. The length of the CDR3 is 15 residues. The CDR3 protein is CASRPLKGMWTEAFF. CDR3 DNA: TGTGCCAGCAGACCTCTAAAGGGGATGTGGACTGAAGCTTTCTTT.

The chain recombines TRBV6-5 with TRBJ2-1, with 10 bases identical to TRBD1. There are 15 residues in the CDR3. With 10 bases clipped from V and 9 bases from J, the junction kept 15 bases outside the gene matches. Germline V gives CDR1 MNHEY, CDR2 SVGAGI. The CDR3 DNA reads TGTGCCACAATCCGGCGGGACAGGGGTCGGGGTGAGCAGTTCTTC. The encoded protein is CATIRRDRGRGEQFF.

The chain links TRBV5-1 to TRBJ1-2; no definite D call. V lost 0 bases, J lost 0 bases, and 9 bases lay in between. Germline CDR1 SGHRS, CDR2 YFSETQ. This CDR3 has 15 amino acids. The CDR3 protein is CASSLGHRSNYGYTF. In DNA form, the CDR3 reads TGCGCCAGCAGCTTGGGACATAGATCTAACTATGGCTACACCTTC.

This CDR3 reads CASSLAGGVDTEAFF. The CDR3 nucleotides are TGTGCCAGCAGCTTAGCGGGGGGAGTCGACACTGAAGCTTTCTTT. J is TRBJ1-1 and V is TRBV7-2, with D perhaps TRBD1 (5 bases). Trimming removed 0 bases at V and 3 bases at J, with 11 bases between. This CDR3 is built from 15 residues. Per germline, CDR1 SGHTA and CDR2 FQGNSA.

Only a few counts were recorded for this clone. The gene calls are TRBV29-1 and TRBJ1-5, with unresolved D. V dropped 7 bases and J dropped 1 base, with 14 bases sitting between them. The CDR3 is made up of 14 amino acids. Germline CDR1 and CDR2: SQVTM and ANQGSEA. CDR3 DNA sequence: TGCAGCGCGAACGCGGCAGAAAGCAATCAGCCCCAGCATTTT. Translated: CSANAAESNQPQHF.

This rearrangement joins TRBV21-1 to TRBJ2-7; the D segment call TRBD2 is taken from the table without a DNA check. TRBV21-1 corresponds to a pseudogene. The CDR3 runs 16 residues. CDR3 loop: CASSKGTSGDLSGQYF. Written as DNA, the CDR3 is TGTGCCAGCAGCAAAGGGACTAGCGGGGACCTCTCAGGGCAGTACTTC.

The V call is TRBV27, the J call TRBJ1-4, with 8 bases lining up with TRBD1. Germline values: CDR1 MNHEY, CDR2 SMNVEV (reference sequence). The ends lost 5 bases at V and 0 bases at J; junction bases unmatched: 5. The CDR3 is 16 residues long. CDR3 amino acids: CASSKTGGATNEKLFF. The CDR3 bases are TGTGCCAGCAGTAAAACAGGGGGGGCAACTAATGAAAAACTGTTTTTT.

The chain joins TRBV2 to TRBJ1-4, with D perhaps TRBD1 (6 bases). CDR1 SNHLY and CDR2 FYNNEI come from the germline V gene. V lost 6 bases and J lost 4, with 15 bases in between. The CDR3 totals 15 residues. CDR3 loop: CASRAGQHLNEKLFF. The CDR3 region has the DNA TGTGCCAGCAGAGCCGGACAGCACCTTAATGAAAAACTGTTTTTT.

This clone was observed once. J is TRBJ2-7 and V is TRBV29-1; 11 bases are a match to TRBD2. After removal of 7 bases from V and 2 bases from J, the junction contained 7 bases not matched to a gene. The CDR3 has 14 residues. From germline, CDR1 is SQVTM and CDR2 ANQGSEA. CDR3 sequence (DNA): TGCAGCGCAAAGACTAGCGGGACGACCTACGAGCAGTACTTC. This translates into CSAKTSGTTYEQYF.

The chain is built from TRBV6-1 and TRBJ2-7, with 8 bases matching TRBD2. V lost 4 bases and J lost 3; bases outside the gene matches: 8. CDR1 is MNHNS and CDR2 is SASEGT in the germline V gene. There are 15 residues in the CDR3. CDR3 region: CASSVEAGAIYEQYF. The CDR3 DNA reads TGTGCCAGCAGTGTGGAAGCGGGAGCGATCTACGAGCAGTACTTC.

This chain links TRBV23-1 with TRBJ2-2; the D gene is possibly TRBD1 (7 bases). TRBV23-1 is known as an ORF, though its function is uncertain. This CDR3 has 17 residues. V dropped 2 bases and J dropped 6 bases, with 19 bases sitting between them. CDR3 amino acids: CASSQMGRQGGAGELFF. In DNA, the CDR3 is TGCGCCAGCAGTCAAATGGGCCGACAGGGCGGGGCCGGGGAGCTGTTTTTT.

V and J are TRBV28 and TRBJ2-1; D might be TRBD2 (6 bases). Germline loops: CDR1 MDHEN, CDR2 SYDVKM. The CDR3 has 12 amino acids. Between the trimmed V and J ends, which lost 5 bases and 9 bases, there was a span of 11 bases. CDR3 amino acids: CASSSGSGEQFF. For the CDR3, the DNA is TGTGCCAGCAGTAGCGGGTCAGGTGAGCAGTTCTTC.

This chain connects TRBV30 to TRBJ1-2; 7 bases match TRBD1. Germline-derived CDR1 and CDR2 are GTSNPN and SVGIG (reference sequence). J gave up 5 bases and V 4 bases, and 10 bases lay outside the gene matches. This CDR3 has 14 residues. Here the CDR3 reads CAWTPQGVGYGYTF. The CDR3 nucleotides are TGTGCCTGGACTCCTCAGGGGGTGGGGTATGGCTACACCTTC.

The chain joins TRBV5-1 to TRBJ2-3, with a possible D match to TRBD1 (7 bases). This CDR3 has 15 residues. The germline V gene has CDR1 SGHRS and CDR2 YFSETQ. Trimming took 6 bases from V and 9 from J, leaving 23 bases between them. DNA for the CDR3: TGCGCCAGCAAAGTGGGGGGACAGAGGGCATTCACGCAGTATTTT. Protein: CASKVGGQRAFTQYF. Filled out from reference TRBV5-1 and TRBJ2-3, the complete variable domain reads KAGVTQTPRYLIKTRGQQVTLSCSPISGHRSVSWYQQTPGQGLQFLFEYFSETQRNKGNFPGRFSGRQFSNSRSEMNVSTLELGDSALYLCASKVGGQRAFTQYFGPGTRLTVL.

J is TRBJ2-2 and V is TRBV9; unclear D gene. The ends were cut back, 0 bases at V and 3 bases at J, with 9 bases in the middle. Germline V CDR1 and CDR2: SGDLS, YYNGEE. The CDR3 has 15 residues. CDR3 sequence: CASSVDQRDTGELFF. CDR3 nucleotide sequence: TGTGCCAGCAGCGTAGATCAGCGAGACACCGGGGAGCTGTTTTTT. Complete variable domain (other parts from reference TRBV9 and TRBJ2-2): DSGVTQTPKHLITATGQRVTLRCSPRSGDLSVYWYQQSLDQGLQFLIQYYNGEERAKGNILERFSAQQFPDLHSELNLSSLELGDSALYFCASSVDQRDTGELFFGEGSRLTVL.

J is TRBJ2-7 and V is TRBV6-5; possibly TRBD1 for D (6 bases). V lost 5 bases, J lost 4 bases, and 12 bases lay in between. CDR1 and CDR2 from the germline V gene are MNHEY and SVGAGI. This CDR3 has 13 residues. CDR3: CASSPDSLYEQYF. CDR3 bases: TGTGCCAGCAGTCCGGACAGCCTGTACGAGCAGTACTTC.

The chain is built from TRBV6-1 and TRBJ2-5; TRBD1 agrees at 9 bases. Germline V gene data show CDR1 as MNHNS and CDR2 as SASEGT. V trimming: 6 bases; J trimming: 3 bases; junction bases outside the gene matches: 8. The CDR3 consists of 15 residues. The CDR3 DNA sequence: TGTGCCAGCAGCGACCAGGGGACAGGGAAAGAGACCCAGTACTTC. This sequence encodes CASSDQGTGKETQYF.

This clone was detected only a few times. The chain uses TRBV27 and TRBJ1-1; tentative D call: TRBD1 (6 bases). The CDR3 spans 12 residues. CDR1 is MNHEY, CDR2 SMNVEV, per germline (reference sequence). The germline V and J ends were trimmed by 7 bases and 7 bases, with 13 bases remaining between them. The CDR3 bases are TGTGCCAGCACCGCGGGCAGGGGTGAAGCTTTCTTT. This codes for CASTAGRGEAFF.

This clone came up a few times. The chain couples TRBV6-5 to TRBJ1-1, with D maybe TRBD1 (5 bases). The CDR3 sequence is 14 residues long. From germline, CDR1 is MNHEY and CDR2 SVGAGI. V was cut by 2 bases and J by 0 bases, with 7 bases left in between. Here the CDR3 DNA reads TGTGCCAGCAGTTACAGGACATTGAACACTGAAGCTTTCTTT. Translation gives CASSYRTLNTEAFF.

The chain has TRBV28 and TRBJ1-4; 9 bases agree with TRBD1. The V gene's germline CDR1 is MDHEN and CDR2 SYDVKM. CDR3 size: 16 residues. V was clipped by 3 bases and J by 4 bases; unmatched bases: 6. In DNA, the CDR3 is TGTGCCAGCAGTTTCCGGACAGGGGCCTATAATGAAAAACTGTTTTTT. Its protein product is CASSFRTGAYNEKLFF. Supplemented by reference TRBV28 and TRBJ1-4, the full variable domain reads DVKVTQSSRYLVKRTGEKVFLECVQDMDHENMFWYRQDPGLGLRLIYFSYDVKMKEKGDIPEGYSVSREKKERFSLILESASTNQTSMYLCASSFRTGAYNEKLFFGSGTQLSVL.

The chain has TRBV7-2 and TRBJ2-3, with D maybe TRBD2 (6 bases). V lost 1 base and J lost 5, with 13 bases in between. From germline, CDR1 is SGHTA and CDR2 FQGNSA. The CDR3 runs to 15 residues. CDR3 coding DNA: TGTGCCAGCAGCTTAGATGGCCTAGCGTTAGATACGCAGTATTTT. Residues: CASSLDGLALDTQYF. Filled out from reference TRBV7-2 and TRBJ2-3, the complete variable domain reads GAGVSQSPSNKVTEKGKDVELRCDPISGHTALYWYRQSLGQGLEFLIYFQGNSAPDKSGLPSDRFSAERTGGSVSTLTIQRTQQEDSAVYLCASSLDGLALDTQYFGPGTRLTVL.

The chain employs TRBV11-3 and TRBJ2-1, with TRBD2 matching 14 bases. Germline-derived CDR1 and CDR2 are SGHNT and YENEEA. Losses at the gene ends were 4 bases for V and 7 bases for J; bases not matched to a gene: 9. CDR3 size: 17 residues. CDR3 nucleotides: TGTGCCAGCAGCTCCTATGGGACTAGCGGGAGTACGAATGAGCAGTTCTTC. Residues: CASSSYGTSGSTNEQFF.

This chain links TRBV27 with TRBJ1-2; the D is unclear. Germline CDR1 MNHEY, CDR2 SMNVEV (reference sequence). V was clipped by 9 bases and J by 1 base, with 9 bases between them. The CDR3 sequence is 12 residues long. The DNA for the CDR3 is TGTGCCAGTTCTGAGGATAACTATGGCTACACCTTC. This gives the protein CASSEDNYGYTF.

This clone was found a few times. The DNA for the CDR3 is TGTGCCAGCAGTTTTCCATCTAGGGGTGGGGCCAACGTCCTGACTTTC. Its translation: CASSFPSRGGANVLTF. This chain uses TRBV28 with TRBJ2-6; D is possibly TRBD1 (5 bases). The CDR3 is made up of 16 amino acids. The V and J ends lost 3 bases and 3 bases respectively, with 12 bases between them. CDR1 MDHEN and CDR2 SYDVKM come from the germline V gene. The full variable domain, in which reference TRBV28 and TRBJ2-6 provide the parts outside the CDR3, is DVKVTQSSRYLVKRTGEKVFLECVQDMDHENMFWYRQDPGLGLRLIYFSYDVKMKEKGDIPEGYSVSREKKERFSLILESASTNQTSMYLCASSFPSRGGANVLTFGAGSRLTVL.

The CDR3 sequence: CSGLTGGEEKLFF. The CDR3 region has the DNA TGCAGCGGCCTGACAGGGGGCGAGGAAAAACTGTTTTTT. The chain combines TRBV29-1 with TRBJ1-4; 10 bases are shared with TRBD1. Germline-derived CDR1 and CDR2 are SQVTM and ANQGSEA. Trimming removed 7 bases from V and 8 bases from J; junction bases left unmatched: 7. The CDR3 is 13 amino acids.

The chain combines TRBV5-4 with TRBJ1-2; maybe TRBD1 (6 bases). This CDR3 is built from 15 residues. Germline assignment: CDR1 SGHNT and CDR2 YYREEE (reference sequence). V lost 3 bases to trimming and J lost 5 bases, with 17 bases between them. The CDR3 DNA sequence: TGTGCCAGCAGCTCGTCCCGGGACATGATTTATGGCTACACCTTC. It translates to CASSSSRDMIYGYTF.

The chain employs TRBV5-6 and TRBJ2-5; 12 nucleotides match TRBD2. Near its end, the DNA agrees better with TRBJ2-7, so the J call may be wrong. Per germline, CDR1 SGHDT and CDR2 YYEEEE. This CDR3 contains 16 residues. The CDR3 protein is CASSPSGTSGSYEQYF. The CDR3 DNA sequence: TGTGCCAGCAGCCCGAGCGGGACTAGCGGGTCCTACGAGCAGTACTTC.